These 29 T cell receptor beta chains came from one sample sequenced in a study of T cell repertoires in cytomegalovirus infection. These receptors' antigens are unknown. TCRdb re-derived calls from the reads in MiXCR, one entry per CDR3 protein. The sample holds 650,000 to 900,000 distinct CDR3 sequences, 32% seen once. Here the sequenced sample was cultured CD8+ T cells from PBMCs, taken from culture after CMV antigen stimulation. The receptor source for this set is a human donor in good health (CMV status not recorded). Some clones in this sample may be carry-over from other donors' samples.

This clonotype was counted a few times. The rearrangement uses TRBV4-3 and TRBJ1-2, with D perhaps TRBD1 (5 bases). Per germline, CDR1 LGHNA and CDR2 YSLEER. The CDR3 contains 13 residues. Trimming removed 2 bases at V and 8 bases at J, with 12 bases between. Here the CDR3 DNA reads TGCGCCAGCAGCCAATGGGGGGGAGAAGGCTACACCTTC. This sequence encodes CASSQWGGEGYTF.

This clonotype has only a few counts. The chain combines TRBV7-9 with TRBJ1-3; no reliable D call. Germline lookup yields CDR1 SEHNR and CDR2 FQNEAQ (reference sequence). This CDR3 is built from 15 residues. V was trimmed by 5 bases and J by 13 bases, leaving 24 bases between them. The CDR3 region has the DNA TGTGCCAGCAGCCTAGGTCCAGTTCTCCAAAATCTGATATATTTT. This gives the protein CASSLGPVLQNLIYF.

The chain has TRBV20-1 and TRBJ2-2; 10 bases are a match to TRBD1. Trimming took 3 bases from V and 5 from J; bases not matched to a gene: 6. The V gene's germline CDR1 is DFQATT and CDR2 SNEGSKA (reference sequence). The CDR3 runs to 15 residues. The CDR3 DNA sequence: TGCAGTGCTAGGGGACAGGGGATCGGGACCGGGGAGCTGTTTTTT. Encoded protein: CSARGQGIGTGELFF.

This chain uses TRBV6-1 with TRBJ1-1, with D maybe TRBD1 (6 bases). The CDR3 extends over 11 amino acids. The V end lost 6 bases, the J end lost 4 bases, and 6 bases lay between the germline ends. Germline CDR1 MNHNS, CDR2 SASEGT. The CDR3 DNA reads TGTGCCAGCAGGGACAGCACTGAAGCTTTCTTT. Residues: CASRDSTEAFF.

The chain recombines TRBV19 with TRBJ2-6, with D tentatively TRBD1 or TRBD2 (5 bases each). Looked up from germline, CDR1 is LNHDA and CDR2 is SQIVND (reference sequence). Between the trimmed V and J ends, which lost 5 bases and 4 bases, there was a span of 12 bases. The CDR3 contains 15 residues. For the CDR3, the DNA is TGTGCCAGTAGTCTAGGGGCGGGCGGGGCCAACGTCCTGACTTTC. It translates to CASSLGAGGANVLTF. Full variable domain (rest looked up from reference TRBV19 and TRBJ2-6): DGGITQSPKYLFRKEGQNVTLSCEQNLNHDAMYWYRQDPGQGLRLIYYSQIVNDFQKGDIAEGYSVSREKKESFPLTVTSAQKNPTAFYLCASSLGAGGANVLTFGAGSRLTVL.

This clonotype came up a few times. V usage is TRBV20-1 and J usage is TRBJ2-5; 11 bases fit TRBD2. V trimming: 0 bases; J trimming: 2 bases; junction bases outside the gene matches: 2. CDR1 is DFQATT, CDR2 SNEGSKA, per germline (reference sequence). The CDR3 runs 15 residues. CDR3 loop: CSAREGTSGQETQYF. CDR3 coding DNA: TGCAGTGCTAGAGAGGGGACTAGCGGACAAGAGACCCAGTACTTC.

The chain has TRBV5-6 and TRBJ1-2; 7 bases align to TRBD1. The V gene's germline CDR1 is SGHDT and CDR2 YYEEEE. V dropped 1 base and J dropped 1; count of bases not matched to a gene: 7. This CDR3 region has 16 residues. The CDR3, as DNA: TGTGCCAGCAGCTTGACGGGACAGTATTTTAACTATGGCTACACCTTC. Its translation: CASSLTGQYFNYGYTF.

The gene calls are TRBV4-1 and TRBJ2-5; possibly TRBD2 for D (6 bases). V lost 4 bases to trimming and J lost 2 bases, with 17 bases between them. The germline V gene has CDR1 MGHRA and CDR2 YSYEKL. This CDR3 is 16 amino acids long. The CDR3: CASSLRNAGLQETQYF. The CDR3 DNA reads as TGCGCCAGCAGCCTCAGGAATGCGGGGCTACAAGAGACCCAGTACTTC.

Concerning this clonotype itself: This may be a read error, as it is one base from a much larger clone. This chain uses TRBV7-6 with TRBJ2-6, with 7 positions matching TRBD1. From germline, CDR1 is SGHVS and CDR2 FNYEAQ. The CDR3 is made up of 16 amino acids. The CDR3 coding sequence is TGTGCCAGCAGCTTACCACAGGGGATTGGGGTCAACGTCCTGACTTTC. Its translation is CASSLPQGIGVNVLTF.

This clonotype has a count of ten or more. The V gene is TRBV7-9, the J gene TRBJ1-1; tentatively, D is TRBD1 (5 bases). CDR3 length: 14 residues. The V end was cut by 5 bases, the J end by 1 base, with 11 bases between. Germline loops: CDR1 SEHNR, CDR2 FQNEAQ (reference sequence). The CDR3 protein is CASSMDTANTEAFF. CDR3 sequence (DNA): TGTGCCAGCAGCATGGACACCGCGAACACTGAAGCTTTCTTT.

The table lists this clonotype with a few counts. The chain recombines TRBV9 with TRBJ1-1, with D uncertain. Trimming took 2 bases from V and 5 from J, leaving 10 bases between them. Germline values: CDR1 SGDLS, CDR2 YYNGEE. This CDR3 spans 13 amino acids. The CDR3 bases are TGTGCCAGCAGCGTTACCCATTCGACTGAAGCTTTCTTT. Encoded protein: CASSVTHSTEAFF.

A few counts support this clonotype. The chain links TRBV20-1 to TRBJ1-5; 7 bases are shared with TRBD1. V trimming: 3 bases; J trimming: 3 bases; junction bases outside the gene matches: 8. This CDR3 is built from 15 residues. Germline V lookup: CDR1 DFQATT, CDR2 SNEGSKA (reference sequence). CDR3 nucleotide sequence: TGCAGTGCTAGGGACAGGAAGGGGATCAATCAGCCCCAGCATTTT. Translation: CSARDRKGINQPQHF.

V is TRBV11-3 and J is TRBJ2-1, with TRBD1 matching 9 bases. V gave up 4 bases and J gave up 5 bases; unmatched junction bases: 6. The CDR3 length is 15 residues. Germline assignment: CDR1 SGHNT and CDR2 YENEEA. This CDR3 is CASSSWDRADNEQFF. Written as DNA, the CDR3 is TGTGCCAGCAGCTCATGGGACAGGGCTGACAATGAGCAGTTCTTC.

The chain employs TRBV15 and TRBJ2-7, with D maybe TRBD2 (5 bases). There are 12 residues in the CDR3. Trimming left V 5 bases short and J 3 bases short, with 8 bases between. Germline V gives CDR1 LNHNV, CDR2 YYDKDF (reference sequence). CDR3 amino acids: CATSPGLYEQYF. Here the CDR3 DNA reads TGTGCCACCAGCCCCGGACTCTACGAGCAGTACTTC.

This clonotype was found many times. The chain recombines TRBV7-3 with TRBJ2-1, with 11 bases matching TRBD2. The junction had 13 bases not matched to a gene; V was cut back by 5 bases and J by 13 bases. The germline V gene encodes CDR1 SGHTA and CDR2 FQGTGA. The CDR3 is 15 residues long. CDR3 nucleotides: TGTGCCAGCAGCCCCAACGAAGTAGCGGGGGGGAACCAGTTCTTC. This codes for CASSPNEVAGGNQFF. The complete variable domain, with remaining parts taken from reference TRBV7-3 and TRBJ2-1, reads GAGVSQTPSNKVTEKGKYVELRCDPISGHTALYWYRQSLGQGPEFLIYFQGTGAADDSGLPNDRFFAVRPEGSVSTLKIQRTERGDSAVYLCASSPNEVAGGNQFFGPGTRLTVL.

This clonotype was seen once. The CDR3 loop is CSVEGPGSSYGYTF. The CDR3 bases are TGCAGCGTTGAAGGGCCAGGGTCGAGCTATGGCTACACCTTC. V usage is TRBV29-1 and J usage is TRBJ1-2; the D gene is possibly TRBD1 (5 bases). Trimming took 1 base from V and 4 from J, leaving 13 bases between them. The CDR3 is 14 amino acids. The germline V gene encodes CDR1 SQVTM and CDR2 ANQGSEA.

V is TRBV12-3 or TRBV12-4 and J is TRBJ1-3, with D unclear. Trimming took 5 bases from V and 0 from J, leaving 11 bases between them. CDR3 length: 15 amino acids. CDR3 DNA sequence: TGTGCCAGCAGTCTCCCAGAGAACTCTGGAAACACCATATATTTT. It translates to CASSLPENSGNTIYF.

This clonotype was observed many times. This sequence joins TRBV7-9 and TRBJ1-1; 7 nucleotides agree with TRBD1. This CDR3 has 12 amino acids. Germline V gene data show CDR1 as SEHNR and CDR2 as FQNEAQ (reference sequence). With V trimmed by 7 bases and J by 2 bases, 1 base remained unmatched. CDR3 DNA: TGTGCCAGCAACAGGGGTAACACTGAAGCTTTCTTT. It codes for CASNRGNTEAFF. Drawing the rest from reference TRBV7-9 and TRBJ1-1, the complete variable domain is DTGVSQNPRHKITKRGQNVTFRCDPISEHNRLYWYRQTLGQGPEFLTYFQNEAQLEKSRLLSDRFSAERPKGSFSTLEIQRTEQGDSAMYLCASNRGNTEAFFGQGTRLTVV.

Turning to this clonotype: The junction does not match germline at one end; this may be a read error. V and J are TRBV6-8 and TRBJ1-1; D is uncertain. The germline V gene has CDR1 MNHGY and CDR2 SAAAGT. The CDR3 runs to 11 residues. The CDR3 spells CTSSQNTEAFF. CDR3 in DNA: TGTACCAGCAGTCAGAACACTGAAGCTTTCTTT.

The sample holds a few counts of this clonotype. The V gene is TRBV29-1, the J gene TRBJ1-1; D is uncertain. CDR1 and CDR2 from the germline V gene are SQVTM and ANQGSEA. V lost 3 bases and J 5 bases, leaving 13 bases between the germline ends. This CDR3 region has 13 residues. The CDR3 DNA reads TGCAGCGTTGATTCCGAACGGAAGACTGAAGCTTTCTTT. Translation: CSVDSERKTEAFF.

The chain links TRBV4-1 to TRBJ1-2, with D unresolved. From germline, CDR1 is MGHRA and CDR2 YSYEKL. The ends were cut back, 0 bases at V and 8 bases at J, with 10 bases in the middle. The CDR3 spans 13 residues. Written as DNA, the CDR3 is TGCGCCAGCAGCCAAGACCGGGAAGGCGGCTACACCTTC. It yields the protein CASSQDREGGYTF.

This clonotype was seen a few times. The chain joins TRBV7-9 to TRBJ1-3, with 11 bases aligning to TRBD1. The CDR3 is 17 residues long. Germline lookup yields CDR1 SEHNR and CDR2 FQNEAQ (reference sequence). The V and J ends lost 6 bases and 2 bases, in that order; junction bases with no gene match: 9. The CDR3 here is CASRIGGQGATGNTIYF. The CDR3 DNA reads TGTGCCAGCAGGATTGGAGGACAGGGGGCCACTGGAAACACCATATATTTT. Full variable domain (rest looked up from reference TRBV7-9 and TRBJ1-3): DTGVSQNPRHKITKRGQNVTFRCDPISEHNRLYWYRQTLGQGPEFLTYFQNEAQLEKSRLLSDRFSAERPKGSFSTLEIQRTEQGDSAMYLCASRIGGQGATGNTIYFGEGSWLTVV.

This clonotype was counted at least ten times. The chain has TRBV10-3 and TRBJ1-1; TRBD1 might be the D (6 bases). V was shortened by 3 bases and J by 6 bases, with 14 bases between the two germline ends. Germline V CDR1 and CDR2: ENHRY, SYGVKD. CDR3 size: 14 residues. CDR3 protein: CAISDLGGGAEAFF. As DNA, the CDR3 is TGTGCCATCAGTGACCTCGGGGGCGGCGCTGAAGCTTTCTTT.

This chain uses TRBV19 with TRBJ1-2; 8 bases align to TRBD1. Looked up from germline, CDR1 is LNHDA and CDR2 is SQIVND (reference sequence). The CDR3 covers 16 residues. V shed 3 bases and J 0 bases; nucleotides not matched to a gene: 6. The CDR3 coding sequence is TGTGCCAGTAGTATCGGATGGGACAGGTCTAACTATGGCTACACCTTC. It is translated as CASSIGWDRSNYGYTF.

The chain couples TRBV5-8 to TRBJ2-3; a possible D gene is TRBD2 (5 bases). Trimming stripped 0 bases from V and 2 bases from J, with 10 bases between. Germline V gene sequence: CDR1 SGHTS, CDR2 YDEGEE. The CDR3 has 15 residues. The CDR3 is CASSLEVAPTDTQYF. CDR3 DNA: TGTGCCAGCAGCTTGGAGGTAGCGCCCACAGATACGCAGTATTTT.

This chain joins TRBV20-1 and TRBJ2-7, with D possibly matching TRBD1 (5 bases). The CDR3 contains 14 residues. From germline, CDR1 is DFQATT and CDR2 SNEGSKA (reference sequence). Trimming took off 1 base at V and 0 bases at J, with 10 bases between the two ends. This CDR3 is CSARAQDNSYEQYF. Here the CDR3 DNA reads TGCAGTGCTAGAGCCCAGGACAACTCCTACGAGCAGTACTTC.

In its sample, this clonotype was seen a few times. DNA of the CDR3: TGTGCCAGCAGCCCCGGAGAGGAAACCTACGAGCAGTACGTC. It encodes CASSPGEETYEQYV. The genes are TRBV7-6 and TRBJ2-7; D remains unclear. The CDR3 sequence is 14 residues long. V was shortened by 5 bases and J by 2 bases, with 13 bases between the two germline ends. CDR1 SGHVS and CDR2 FNYEAQ come from the germline V gene.

The chain couples TRBV7-6 to TRBJ2-5; 8 bases are shared with TRBD1. The CDR3 contains 17 residues. The trim removed 2 bases at V and 1 base at J, leaving 9 bases unmatched. The V gene's germline CDR1 is SGHVS and CDR2 FNYEAQ. The DNA for the CDR3 is TGTGCCAGCAGCTTACTGCAGGGGGCGATTTTCCAAGAGACCCAGTACTTC. As protein: CASSLLQGAIFQETQYF.

The chain carries TRBV28 and TRBJ2-1; the match to TRBD2 covers 9 bases. Germline CDR1 is MDHEN and CDR2 is SYDVKM. The V segment lost 2 bases and the J segment 2 bases; nucleotides outside the gene matches: 1. The CDR3 has 15 residues. DNA of the CDR3: TGTGCCAGCAGTTTAATAGCGGGGGCCTACAATGAGCAGTTCTTC. Protein: CASSLIAGAYNEQFF.